This T cell receptor (beta chain) derives from a study of Graves' ophthalmopathy and Graves' hyperthyroidism. Study findings and constraints: The model's ophthalmopathy progression predictions had just under 71% sensitivity and over 72% specificity.

As concerns this clonotype: As yet, its antigen is unknown. This clone may be a read error of a much larger clone one base away.

All donors with ophthalmopathy were recorded as having moderate-to-severe activity, CAS ≥3, NOSPECS ≥4 and a duration under 3 months. If patients had other autoimmune diseases, uncontrolled infections, pregnancy or lactation, they were excluded. The PBMCs were taken from around 10 ml of fresh peripheral blood. RNA transcripts provided the template for amplifying TCR beta CDR3 regions. The library came from an HTBI-primed first-round RT-PCR and a second-round multiplex PCR. TCRdb re-derived calls from the multiplex PCR reads in MiXCR, one entry per CDR3 protein. The sample includes roughly 700,000 distinct CDR3 sequences, about 44% of them seen just once. V shed 4 bases and J 3 bases; nucleotides not matched to a gene: 7. CDR1 and CDR2 from the germline V gene are WSHSY and SAAADI. There are 15 residues in the CDR3.

The TCR was taken from an adult man with Graves' ophthalmopathy. This rearrangement joins TRBV10-2 to TRBJ2-7; TRBD1 aligns across 9 bases. Material for sequencing was peripheral blood. In DNA form, the CDR3 reads TGCGCCAGCAGTGGCCCCCGGACAGGGGACTACGAGCAGTACTTC. Its protein product is CASSGPRTGDYEQYF.